This T cell receptor (beta chain) was captured by sequencing in a study of beta chain features in type 1 diabetes. Regarding the study as a whole: All four CD4+ subsets of Type 1 diabetes patients contained TCRB CDR3s that were moderately but significantly shorter. The naive, central memory and Treg TCRB repertoires of patients appeared to be more similar to one another than those of healthy donors.

Remarks on this clone: Its antigen is still unknown.

Expressed TCRB transcripts were sequenced because the entire RNA isolate underwent reverse transcription. Profiled with immunoSEQ multiplex PCR; TCRdb holds only in-frame clones, not every one. Of roughly 730,000 clones in the sample, around 15% were seen once. This CDR3 is 14 amino acids long. The germline V gene encodes CDR1 PRHDT and CDR2 FYEKMQ (reference sequence). Trimming pared 2 bases from V and 6 bases from J, leaving 13 bases between. This receptor was taken from a man between 18 and 29 years old with type 1 diabetes. The material sequenced was naive CD4+ T cells from blood. The chain joins TRBV13 to TRBJ1-2; TRBD1 is a possible D gene (5 bases). The CDR3 protein is CASSLQGSVNGYTF. As DNA, the CDR3 is TGTGCCAGCAGCTTACAGGGATCGGTCAATGGCTACACCTTC. Full variable domain (remainder filled in from reference TRBV13 and TRBJ1-2): AAGVIQSPRHLIKEKRETATLKCYPIPRHDTVYWYQQGPGQDPQFLISFYEKMQSDKGSIPDRFSAQQFSDYHSELNMSSLELGDSALYFCASSLQGSVNGYTFGSGTRLTVV.